This T cell receptor beta chain comes out of a study of T cells in tuberculosis (dated by TCRdb to the late 2010s). Broadly, across the study: In the study, CD1B tetramers and high-throughput TCR immunosequencing were combined to characterize T cells specific for the mycobacterial lipid antigen glucose monomycolate (GMM). What the authors observed across the whole study: T cells binding the CD1B-GMM tetramer with low affinity may have been missed by the stringent sort gate.

CDR1 and CDR2 are read off the germline V gene as SGHAT and FQNNGV. Including the terminal cysteine and phenylalanine, the CDR3 comprises 17 residues. CDR3 DNA only is kept here, 51 bases in frame from base 1. V sheds 3 bases and J sheds 0 bases, leaving 12 bases between their ends. Concerning this clone: Per-nucleotide qualities are absent, and no much larger clonotype sits a single base away.

PBMC were thawed, rested overnight, stained with a GMM-loaded CD1B tetramer, a Live/Dead dye and anti-CD3, and then sorted on a FACS Aria II. C32 glucose monomycolate purified from Rhodococcus equi was loaded onto CD1B tetramers. Before cryopreservation, the PBMC used for tetramer sorting had been depleted of CD14-expressing monocytes for a separate study. From each donor, about 99,000 tetramer-negative cells were sorted and analyzed together with the tetramer-positive cells. Antigen-specific T cells were sorted from a few healthy South African adults using GMM-loaded CD1B tetramers. Because TCR-alpha and TCR-beta chains were sequenced unpaired, no chain pairing information was available. The immunoSEQ multiplex PCR assay was used to generate TCR libraries, with TCR-beta and/or TCR-alpha/delta assays applied to each sample. Amplified TCR libraries were sequenced on the Illumina high-throughput platform. The authors' analysis ran thus. Clustering and dimensionality reduction relied on pairwise TCRdist distances among GMM-specific receptors from T cells that were either sorted ex vivo or expanded in vitro. Sequence motifs defined by gene usage and CDR3 content were tested for enrichment in tetramer-positive versus tetramer-negative populations. In TCRdb, the immuneACCESS table is reduced to in-frame sequences with V and J assigned. These tables do not hold every clone; where another copy was compared, an unresolved V gene accounts for under half, and the others remain unexplained. V, J and clone size are those of that table, while D and trimming were read from the DNA. The sample yields 85,000 to 100,000 clones; approximately 90% were counted once. The top ten clonotypes cover less than 2.5% of the sample.

This TCR was recovered from an adult woman with latent tuberculosis. This chain joins TRBV11-2 to TRBJ2-6; the D region possibly corresponds to TRBD1 (5 bases align). Material for sequencing was CD1b-GMM tetramer-negative cells sorted from PBMCs. Explained via the paper, the cell subset or site label denotes: T cells not binding CD1B-GMM tetramer, sorted from same donor. The DNA sequence is as follows: TGTGCCAGCAGCTTCAATATTCAGGGCTCTGGGGCCAACGTCCTGACTTTC. Translated, this gives CASSFNIQGSGANVLTF.